Each of the 19 T cell receptor beta chains below was sequenced from the same sample in a study of blood T cell repertoires in COVID-19. TCRdb's copy holds only in-frame clones and misses some; the assay was immunoSEQ multiplex PCR. The sample consists of around 170,000 clones, approximately 86% of them appearing once. The sample comprised peripheral blood. All receptors come from a man aged 45-60 years with active or convalescent COVID-19.

V and J are TRBV4-2 and TRBJ2-5, with D maybe TRBD1 (5 bases). Trimming stripped 0 bases from V and 5 bases from J, with 13 bases between. CDR3 length: 15 residues. Looked up from germline, CDR1 is LGHNA and CDR2 is YNFKEQ. CDR3 DNA sequence: TGTGCCAGCAGCCAAGAAAGACAGACCCGGGAGACCCAGTACTTC. Residues: CASSQERQTRETQYF.

This clone was seen only a few times. The V call is TRBV6-5, the J call TRBJ1-6; possible D gene TRBD1, 6 bases. CDR1 is MNHEY, CDR2 SVGAGI, per germline. This CDR3 comprises 14 residues. V gave up 2 bases and J gave up 9 bases, with 11 bases separating them. The CDR3 sequence is CASSYTRGGSPLHF. The CDR3 DNA sequence: TGTGCCAGCAGTTACACCAGGGGTGGTTCACCCCTCCACTTT.

This clone was detected only once. The V and J genes are TRBV24-1 and TRBJ1-4; TRBD1 agrees at 8 bases. The CDR3 loop spans 14 amino acids. The germline V gene encodes CDR1 KGHDR and CDR2 SFDVKD. With V trimmed by 5 bases and J by 8 bases, 6 bases remained unmatched. The CDR3 is CATSGGQELEKLFF. The DNA of the CDR3 is TGTGCCACCAGTGGGGGACAGGAACTAGAAAAACTGTTTTTT.

J is TRBJ1-6 and V is TRBV7-2; TRBD1 matches at 10 bases. Germline V gene data show CDR1 as SGHTA and CDR2 as FQGNSA. This CDR3 has 16 residues. V shed 3 bases, J shed 5 bases, and the junction held 4 bases outside the gene matches. CDR3 DNA sequence: TGTGCCAGCAGCTTCCTCGGACAGGGGGATAATTCACCCCTCCACTTT. This sequence encodes CASSFLGQGDNSPLHF.

CDR3 protein: CASSQGRLAGAHQTQYF. The CDR3, as DNA: TGCGCCAGCAGCCAAGGGCGACTAGCGGGGGCCCATCAGACCCAGTACTTC. The genes are TRBV4-1 and TRBJ2-5; 12 positions match TRBD2. From germline, CDR1 is MGHRA and CDR2 YSYEKL. V was pared by 1 base and J by 6 bases, with 9 bases of the junction left unmatched. The CDR3 is 17 amino acids.

The V and J genes are TRBV10-3 and TRBJ1-1; D gene unclear. The CDR3 runs 14 residues. V lost 5 bases, J lost 0 bases, and 10 bases lay in between. Germline CDR1 is ENHRY and CDR2 is SYGVKD. The CDR3 DNA follows: TGTGCCATCAGTAATTTACGGGTGAACACTGAAGCTTTCTTT. Its translation: CAISNLRVNTEAFF.

This chain uses TRBV12-3 or TRBV12-4 with TRBJ2-1; the match to TRBD2 covers 11 bases. The CDR3 has 11 residues. DNA of the CDR3: TGTGCTACTAGCGGGGGACGAGAGCAGTTCTTC. This sequence encodes CATSGGREQFF.

The rearrangement links TRBV12-5 to TRBJ2-1, with 10 bases that match TRBD2. J lost 2 bases, V lost 3 bases, and 13 bases had no gene match. This CDR3 is 19 amino acids long. The germline gives CDR1 LGHNT, CDR2 FRNRAP. CDR3 in DNA: TGTGCTAGTGGTTTTTTCTCACTTAGCGGGAGGCTTACCTACAATGAGCAGTTCTTC. Residues: CASGFFSLSGRLTYNEQFF.

The chain couples TRBV6-4 to TRBJ1-1; D perhaps matches TRBD1 (5 bases). The CDR3 covers 15 residues. Germline-derived CDR1 and CDR2 are MRHNA and SNTAGT. With 4 bases removed from V and 3 bases from J, the gap between germline ends came to 15 bases. The CDR3 sequence: CASSALGGKDTEAFF. DNA of the CDR3: TGTGCCAGCAGTGCCTTGGGGGGGAAGGACACTGAAGCTTTCTTT.

This clone was counted a single time. The chain joins TRBV2 to TRBJ2-5, with D uncertain. The CDR3 contains 13 residues. Trimming removed 1 base at V and 4 bases at J, with 7 bases between. Germline CDR1 SNHLY, CDR2 FYNNEI. In DNA, the CDR3 is TGTGCCAGCAGTGAAGGAGGCAGAGAGACCCAGTACTTC. Protein product: CASSEGGRETQYF.

The J gene is TRBJ1-2, the V gene TRBV6-2 or TRBV6-3; TRBD1 might be the D (5 bases). There are 15 residues in the CDR3. V lost 6 bases and J 7 bases, leaving 21 bases between the germline ends. Germline CDR1 and CDR2: MNHEY and SVGEGT. The CDR3 nucleotides read TGTGCCAGCAGCCTCTCCGACAGACGTCTGCGTGGCTACACCTTC. It codes for CASSLSDRRLRGYTF.

V and J are TRBV6-4 and TRBJ2-2; D not certain. The germline V gene has CDR1 MRHNA and CDR2 SNTAGT. The CDR3 sequence is 13 residues long. Deletions cut 1 base from V and 2 bases from J, with 2 bases between. The chain's CDR3 is CASSDLNTGELFF. The CDR3 region has the DNA TGTGCCAGCAGTGACTTAAACACCGGGGAGCTGTTTTTT.

The rearrangement joins TRBV7-3 to TRBJ2-2; 11 bases are a match to TRBD2. The CDR3 is 16 amino acids. V lost 5 bases, J lost 5 bases, and 7 bases stayed unmatched. Germline V gene data show CDR1 as SGHTA and CDR2 as FQGTGA. CDR3: CASSPMGLAETGELFF. The CDR3 bases are TGTGCCAGCAGCCCGATGGGACTAGCGGAGACCGGGGAGCTGTTTTTT.

This sequence joins TRBV21-1 and TRBJ2-3; TRBD1 is the table's D call and was not checked against the DNA. TRBV21-1 is a pseudogene segment. This CDR3 has 16 amino acids. The CDR3 loop is CASSSRYRGMRDTQYF. The CDR3 region has the DNA TGTGCCAGCAGCTCTCGCTACAGGGGGATGAGAGATACGCAGTATTTT.

The chain recombines TRBV3-1 (or the pseudogene TRBV3-2) with TRBJ1-1; TRBD1 is a possible D gene (5 bases). V was trimmed by 2 bases and J by 1 base, leaving 8 bases between them. The CDR3 loop spans 14 amino acids. CDR1 is LGHDT, CDR2 YNNKEL, per germline (reference sequence). For the CDR3, the DNA is TGTGCCAGCAGCCAACAGGGTTCGAACACTGAAGCTTTCTTT. The encoded protein is CASSQQGSNTEAFF.

V and J are TRBV28 and TRBJ1-4, with 9 bases lining up with TRBD1. The CDR3 extends over 15 amino acids. Germline assignment: CDR1 MDHEN and CDR2 SYDVKM. V shed 6 bases and J 2 bases; nucleotides not matched to a gene: 4. As DNA, the CDR3 is TGTGCCAGCAGATTACAGGGGGCGACTAATGAAAAACTGTTTTTT. Amino acid sequence: CASRLQGATNEKLFF.

The chain combines TRBV4-3 with TRBJ1-2, with a possible D match to TRBD1 (5 bases). Germline V gene lookup returns CDR1 LGHNA and CDR2 YSLEER. The CDR3 is made up of 16 amino acids. V was cut by 0 bases and J by 5 bases, with 16 bases left in between. CDR3 nucleotide sequence: TGCGCCAGCAGCCAAGATCCAAGACCGCAGGGTTATGGCTACACCTTC. Translated: CASSQDPRPQGYGYTF.

The chain combines TRBV30 with TRBJ1-5; D unclear. V was pared by 5 bases and J by 0 bases, with 20 bases between. The CDR3 extends over 17 amino acids. Germline V gives CDR1 GTSNPN, CDR2 SVGIG (reference sequence). In nucleotides, the CDR3 is TGTGCCTGGGCCCCGACAACAACGAAATATAGCAATCAGCCCCAGCATTTT. It yields the protein CAWAPTTTKYSNQPQHF. Based on the CDR3 plus reference TRBV30 and TRBJ1-5, the full variable domain is SQTIHQWPATLVQPVGSPLSLECTVEGTSNPNLYWYRQAAGRGLQLLFYSVGIGQISSEVPQNLSASRPQDRQFILSSKKLLLSDSGFYLCAWAPTTTKYSNQPQHFGDGTRLSIL.

V gene TRBV30 combines with J gene TRBJ2-7, with TRBD1 identical over 7 bases. V lost 2 bases and J lost 0; bases outside the gene matches: 7. This CDR3 has 15 amino acids. The germline CDR1 and CDR2 sequences are GTSNPN and SVGIG (reference sequence). Here the CDR3 DNA reads TGTGCCTGGAGTAACCCGACAGGGTACTCCTACGAGCAGTACTTC. The encoded protein is CAWSNPTGYSYEQYF. The full variable domain, rest sourced from reference TRBV30 and TRBJ2-7, is SQTIHQWPATLVQPVGSPLSLECTVEGTSNPNLYWYRQAAGRGLQLLFYSVGIGQISSEVPQNLSASRPQDRQFILSSKKLLLSDSGFYLCAWSNPTGYSYEQYFGPGTRLTVT.